This entry lists 12 T cell receptor beta chains sequenced from one sample in a study of T cell changes during pregnancy in multiple sclerosis. TCRdb's table, derived via immunoSEQ multiplex PCR, lists solely in-frame clones and lacks some. Altogether tens of thousands of clones are present, 80% to 95% being singletons, with the ten largest covering more than 0.9%. Here the sequenced sample was peripheral blood, taken after pregnancy. The receptors come from a female donor in good health, enrolled as a control in a pregnancy study.

CDR3 in amino acids: CASSWTDRREETQYF. DNA of the CDR3: TGTGCCAGCAGCTGGACGGACAGGAGAGAAGAGACCCAGTACTTC. The rearrangement links TRBV5-6 to TRBJ2-5, with 7 bases matching TRBD1. The CDR3 contains 15 residues. Germline trimming cut 3 bases from V and 3 bases from J; bases unmatched to any gene: 8. Germline assignment: CDR1 SGHDT and CDR2 YYEEEE.

This chain connects TRBV7-9 to TRBJ2-3; 8 positions agree with TRBD2. The CDR3 sequence is 17 residues long. With V trimmed by 1 base and J by 4 bases, 10 bases remained unmatched. In germline, CDR1 is SEHNR, CDR2 FQNEAQ (reference sequence). The CDR3 nucleotides are TGTGCCAGCAGCTTAGGGAGCGGGAGTCAAGTATCAGATACGCAGTATTTT. This codes for CASSLGSGSQVSDTQYF.

The chain links TRBV14 to TRBJ2-1, with 8 bases aligning to TRBD1. CDR1 is SGHDN and CDR2 is FVKESK in the germline V gene. J gave up 2 bases and V 2 bases, and 2 bases lay outside the gene matches. This CDR3 is 15 amino acids long. The CDR3 coding sequence is TGTGCCAGCAGCCAAAACAGGGGGGCCTACAATGAGCAGTTCTTC. It yields the protein CASSQNRGAYNEQFF.

Only one count was recorded for this clone. J is TRBJ1-4 and V is TRBV7-2; TRBD1 agrees at 8 bases. The germline V gene has CDR1 SGHTA and CDR2 FQGNSA. V lost 4 bases to trimming and J lost 7 bases; unmatched junction nucleotides: 5. The CDR3 has 14 residues. The CDR3 reads CASSWTGPSEKLFF. The CDR3 DNA reads as TGTGCCAGCAGCTGGACAGGGCCGTCTGAAAAACTGTTTTTT.

The chain uses TRBV6-5 and TRBJ1-2; the match to TRBD1 covers 7 bases. Trimming at V came to 5 bases and at J to 4 bases, leaving 4 bases not matched to a gene. Germline CDR1 is MNHEY and CDR2 is SVGAGI. This CDR3 has 13 amino acids. Here the CDR3 DNA reads TGTGCCAGCAGTCTGGACAGGAGCTATGGCTACACCTTC. This sequence encodes CASSLDRSYGYTF.

As regards this clone: One end of the junction does not line up with germline, which may come from a read error. The J gene is TRBJ2-2, the V gene TRBV5-5, with 8 bases matching TRBD1. Germline CDR1 is SGHKS and CDR2 is YYEKEE (reference sequence). The CDR3 runs to 15 residues. The CDR3 DNA is TGCGACAAAGCGGCCCCGGGACAGGCCACCGGGGAGCTGTTTTTT. Amino acids: CDKAAPGQATGELFF.

This rearrangement joins TRBV23-1 to TRBJ1-4, with no clear D. TRBV23-1 is filed as an ORF, its function uncertain. The V end was cut by 2 bases, the J end by 8 bases, with 9 bases between. This CDR3 comprises 13 residues. The CDR3 coding sequence is TGCGCCAGCAGTCAACTCGCGAGCGAAAAACTGTTTTTT. Its protein product is CASSQLASEKLFF.

The rearrangement joins TRBV5-1 to TRBJ1-2; possible D gene TRBD1, 5 bases. Germline V gives CDR1 SGHRS, CDR2 YFSETQ. Trimming took 4 bases from V and 2 from J, leaving 18 bases between them. There are 16 residues in the CDR3. CDR3 sequence: CASSPTQGLGNYGYTF. The CDR3 coding sequence is TGCGCCAGCAGCCCCACGCAGGGCCTCGGAAACTATGGCTACACCTTC.

The rearrangement joins TRBV7-2 to TRBJ1-1, with D maybe TRBD1 (6 bases). CDR1 and CDR2 from the germline V gene are SGHTA and FQGNSA. The length of the CDR3 is 15 residues. V was pared by 0 bases and J by 6 bases, with 14 bases between. CDR3 residues: CASSLAVGGAAEAFF. The CDR3 bases are TGTGCCAGCAGCTTAGCGGTCGGGGGGGCGGCTGAAGCTTTCTTT.

The gene calls are TRBV7-9 and TRBJ2-7; TRBD2 matches 8 bases. V was pared by 2 bases and J by 2 bases, with 8 bases of the junction left unmatched. Germline CDR1 reads SEHNR; CDR2 reads FQNEAQ (reference sequence). This CDR3 region has 16 residues. CDR3 loop: CASSLFGGRSTYEQYF. CDR3 bases: TGTGCCAGCAGCTTATTCGGCGGGAGGAGCACCTACGAGCAGTACTTC.

This clone was seen once. The V gene is TRBV6-1, the J gene TRBJ2-5; 11 bases line up with TRBD2. Germline CDR1 reads MNHNS; CDR2 reads SASEGT. This CDR3 region has 18 residues. V gave up 1 base and J gave up 4 bases; unmatched junction bases: 11. The CDR3 nucleotides are TGTGCCAGCAGTGAAGGTCGGCTAGCGGGGGGCCGGGGAGAGACCCAGTACTTC. Translating gives CASSEGRLAGGRGETQYF.

The chain couples TRBV7-2 to TRBJ2-2, with a tentative D call TRBD1 (6 bases). Trimming shortened V by 2 bases and J by 0 bases, and 7 bases separated the two germline ends. Germline V lookup: CDR1 SGHTA, CDR2 FQGNSA. The CDR3 extends over 15 amino acids. The CDR3 is CASSLTGPNTGELFF. The CDR3 DNA is TGTGCCAGCAGCTTAACAGGGCCGAACACCGGGGAGCTGTTTTTT.